Below are 2 T cell receptor beta chains sequenced from a single sample in a study of shared clonotypes between healthy human individuals (dated by TCRdb to the early 2020s). The library was produced with the immunoSEQ multiplex PCR assay. What TCRdb holds here is the immuneACCESS table cut down to in-frame rearrangements. Part of the clones is not present; checked against another copy, under half of the missing clones reflect an unresolved V gene, and the others are unexplained. This sample lists about 1.9 million clones; approximately 92% were detected once. Around 1.7% of the sample comes from the top ten. CD8 naive samples consisted of CD45RO-negative cells that were positively selected for CCR7, yielding a CD45RA+CCR7+ population without TemRA cells. The source material was naive CD8+ T cells from PBMCs. In the paper's terms, the cell subset or site label means: CD45RA+CCR7+. The receptors come from a man aged 18 to 30 in good health. Some clones in this sample may be carry-over from other donors' samples.

The sample holds one count of this clone. The sample carries other DNA sequences with the same CDR3. This chain connects TRBV5-4 to TRBJ1-3; D unresolved. V was trimmed by 0 bases and J by 4 bases, leaving 8 bases between them. Germline values: CDR1 SGHNT, CDR2 YYREEE (reference sequence). This CDR3 has 14 amino acids. The CDR3 loop reads CASSLGGTGNTIYF. The CDR3 nucleotides are TGTGCCAGCAGCTTGGGGGGAACAGGAAACACCATATATTTT.

This rearrangement joins TRBV5-1 to TRBJ2-1, with TRBD2 matching 11 bases. This CDR3 contains 17 residues. The junction had 14 bases not matched to a gene; V was cut back by 3 bases and J by 9 bases. The germline V gene has CDR1 SGHRS and CDR2 YFSETQ. CDR3 in amino acids: CASSSWSPGLAASEQFF. The CDR3, as DNA: TGCGCCAGCAGCTCGTGGAGTCCGGGACTAGCGGCTAGTGAGCAGTTCTTC.